This TCR beta chain emerged from a study of T cell changes during pregnancy in multiple sclerosis. Assay used: immunoSEQ multiplex PCR; TCRdb lists only in-frame clones, some missing. The sample records some 42,000 clones, nearly 90% being singletons. This receptor was obtained from a female donor with multiple sclerosis, enrolled in a pregnancy study. The source material was CD4+ T cells from peripheral blood mononuclear cells, sampled after pregnancy.

CDR3 in amino acids: CASSPGQGRYGYTF. For the CDR3, the DNA is TGTGCCAGCAGCCCCGGACAGGGAAGGTATGGCTACACCTTC. This sequence joins TRBV5-4 and TRBJ1-2; 8 positions agree with TRBD1. The CDR3 covers 14 residues. CDR1 SGHNT and CDR2 YYREEE come from the germline V gene (reference sequence). Trimming at V came to 4 bases and at J to 5 bases, leaving 7 bases not matched to a gene. The complete variable domain, with remaining parts taken from reference TRBV5-4 and TRBJ1-2, reads ETGVTQSPTHLIKTRGQQVTLRCSSQSGHNTVSWYQQALGQGPQFIFQYYREEENGRGNFPPRFSGLQFPNYSSELNVNALELDDSALYLCASSPGQGRYGYTFGSGTRLTVV.